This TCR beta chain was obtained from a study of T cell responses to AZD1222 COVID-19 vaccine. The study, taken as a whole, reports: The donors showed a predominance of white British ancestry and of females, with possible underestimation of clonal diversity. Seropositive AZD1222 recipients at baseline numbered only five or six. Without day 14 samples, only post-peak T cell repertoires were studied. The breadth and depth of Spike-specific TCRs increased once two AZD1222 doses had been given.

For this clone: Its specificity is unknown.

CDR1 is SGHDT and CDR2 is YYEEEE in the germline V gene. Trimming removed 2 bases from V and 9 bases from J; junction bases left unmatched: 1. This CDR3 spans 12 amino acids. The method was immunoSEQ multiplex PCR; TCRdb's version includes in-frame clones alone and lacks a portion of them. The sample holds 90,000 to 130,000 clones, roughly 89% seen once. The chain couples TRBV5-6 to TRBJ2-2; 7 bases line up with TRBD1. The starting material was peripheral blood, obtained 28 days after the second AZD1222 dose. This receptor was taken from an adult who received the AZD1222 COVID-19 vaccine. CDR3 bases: TGTGCCAGCAGCTTCAGGGGGAGGGAGCTGTTTTTT. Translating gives CASSFRGRELFF.